This paragraph covers one T cell receptor (beta chain) sequence. The target antigen is unknown. V lost 6 bases and J 1 base, leaving 9 bases between the germline ends. Germline V gene sequence: CDR1 MNHNY, CDR2 SVGAGI (reference sequence). CDR3 length: 13 residues. The sample comes from a study of T cell responses to AZD1222 COVID-19 vaccine. Sequencing was performed with immunoSEQ multiplex PCR; in TCRdb, only in-frame clones are kept and a portion is missing. The sample has 70,000 to 90,000 clones, roughly nine tenths seen once; the top ten hold around 2.2%. Broader study findings: Every sample of the repertoires postdated the peak T cell response. Only 5 to 7 individuals given AZD1222 were seropositive at baseline.

The sample consisted of peripheral blood, taken on day 0 of AZD1222 vaccination. This chain links TRBV6-6 with TRBJ1-1; D call uncertain. The TCR comes from an adult in good health. CDR3 in amino acids: CASRFRSNTEAFF. In DNA form, the CDR3 reads TGTGCCAGCAGATTCCGTTCGAACACTGAAGCTTTCTTT.